Below, one T cell receptor (beta chain) is given with its context. This clone's antigen is unknown. One base away there is no much larger clone; base qualities are not given. These data originate in a study of blood T cell repertoires in COVID-19 (dated by TCRdb to 2018 to 2021). Looking at the study overall: The collaborator samples originated in the United States, Italy and Spain and spanned the acute and convalescent phases of COVID-19. Where HLA class I and class II types were available, the types were taken from metadata supplied by the sample provider, not from assay-based typing. The prospective study material was composed of cDNA or gDNA derived from T cells, B-cell-depleted T cells, or PBMCs. Samples were obtained from the ongoing ImmuneRACE study (first 160 participants) and from over 1,000 subjects provided by 6 global collaborators. A freely available public database, intended as a resource for researchers studying the immune response to SARS-CoV-2, is where the repertoires were released. The sample metadata nearly always contained a de-identified subject ID, COVID-19 status, age in years and sex. The dataset comprised deeply sampled blood TCRbeta repertoires from subjects exposed to, actively infected with, or recovered from COVID-19. Beyond this particular receptor, the publication reports: How much clinical and demographic metadata was included differed by source and by participant, and the metadata was provided uncurated.

One collaborating source in Seattle enrolled patients during active infection and followed them longitudinally through the course of disease. Each collaborating institution followed its own protocols to collect whole blood in K2EDTA tubes. Collaborator samples were shipped for TCRbeta analysis as frozen whole blood, isolated PBMCs, or DNA extracted from either sample type. The junction shows trimming of 4 bases on V and 9 bases on J, plus 19 bases between the germline ends. The CDR3 contains 15 residues, cysteine and phenylalanine counted. Only the CDR3 part of the read is kept: 45 bases, read in frame from the first base. The germline V gene provides CDR1 MNHGY and CDR2 SVAAGI. TCRbeta CDR3 regions were amplified from genomic DNA by means of the immunoSEQ Assay, a bias-controlled multiplex PCR. The authors processed their data as follows. The number of nucleated cells in each sample was estimated by amplification of reference gene primers within the assay. To quantify the absolute abundance of each unique TCRbeta CDR3 rearrangement, sequence reads were collapsed and filtered. For each sample, productive Simpson clonality was calculated as the square root of Simpson's diversity index over productive rearrangements. TCRdb re-hosts the immuneACCESS table, in-frame sequences only. Its copies lack some clones; in the studies checked, an unresolved V gene accounts for under half of them, and the cause for the rest is not known. The V and J calls and the clone size are those of that table, but D and trimming were determined from the DNA. In this sample the table shows under 250,000 clones, 85% of which occur a single time. The leading ten clones occupy approximately 2.3% of the sample.

Rearrangement joined TRBV6-9 to TRBJ2-1; the D gene is possibly TRBD1, with 5 bases matching. The sequence was obtained from a woman in her seventies with COVID-19, enrolled during active disease. The sequencing input was peripheral blood. The CDR3 reads as follows: CASSSPKGLGGEQFF. At the DNA level, the sequence is TGTGCCAGCAGTTCACCCAAGGGGTTGGGTGGTGAGCAGTTCTTC.